The rows below give T cell receptor beta chains drawn from one sample of a study of cytomegalovirus exposure and HLA in healthy donors. The repertoire was sequenced with immunoSEQ multiplex PCR; TCRdb's copy has only in-frame clones and lacks some. Of approximately 190,000 clones in the sample, about four fifths were seen once. The sample taken for sequencing was PBMCs. The source is a boy aged 2 to 10 in good health and CMV-seronegative. The CDR3 runs from the conserved cysteine through the conserved F or W. D genes are given only for firm matches. Where a row states a size, it is once, few, many or the class of an expanded clone; other rows omit it.

V gene	J gene	clone size	D gene	CDR3 protein	CDR3 DNA
TRBV5-1	TRBJ2-7	-	TRBD2	CASSLAGGKNYEQYF	TGCGCCAGCAGCTTGGCGGGGGGAAAGAACTACGAGCAGTACTTC
TRBV7-9	TRBJ1-2	-	TRBD1	CASSEDRGVFSYTF	TGTGCCAGCAGCGAAGACAGGGGGGTTTTCTCCTACACCTTC
TRBV9	TRBJ2-1	-	-	CASSVLPNEQFF	TGTGCCAGCAGCGTTCTTCCGAATGAGCAGTTCTTC
TRBV4-1	TRBJ2-2	-	TRBD1	CASSQARFGTGSGELFF	TGCGCCAGCAGCCAAGCTAGATTCGGGACAGGGTCCGGGGAGCTGTTTTTT
TRBV7-9	TRBJ1-6	-	TRBD1	CASSLGGGKGARISPLHF	TGTGCCAGCAGCTTAGGGGGTGGTAAGGGGGCGCGGATTTCACCCCTCCACTTT
TRBV4-2	TRBJ2-7	once	-	CASSQDQAPGYF	TGTGCCAGCAGCCAAGATCAAGCCCCCGGGTACTTC
TRBV27	TRBJ1-6	few	TRBD1	CASGDRPNSPLHF	TGTGCCAGCGGGGACAGGCCAAATTCACCCCTCCACTTT
TRBV9	TRBJ1-1	-	-	CASSVGAGASHTEAFF	TGTGCCAGCAGCGTAGGGGCAGGGGCTAGCCACACTGAAGCTTTCTTT
TRBV15	TRBJ1-5	-	-	CATSRGSPPQHF	TGTGCCACCAGCAGAGGGAGTCCGCCCCAGCATTTT
TRBV9	TRBJ1-2	-	-	CASSVEGNYGYTF	TGTGCCAGCAGCGTAGAGGGGAACTATGGCTACACCTTC
TRBV7-9	TRBJ1-2	-	-	CASIPGGGYGYTF	TGTGCCAGTATCCCGGGGGGAGGCTATGGCTACACCTTC
TRBV30	TRBJ1-2	-	TRBD1	CAWILRQGIGYTF	TGTGCCTGGATTCTGAGACAGGGGATTGGCTACACCTTC
TRBV4-3	TRBJ2-3	-	TRBD1	CASSQDGQGLTQYF	TGCGCCAGCAGCCAAGATGGACAGGGATTGACGCAGTATTTT
TRBV10-1	TRBJ1-4	-	-	CATHGEEKLFF	TGCGCCACCCATGGAGAGGAAAAACTGTTTTTT
TRBV5-1	TRBJ1-1	few	-	CASSVGQNTEAFF	TGCGCCAGCAGCGTGGGACAGAACACTGAAGCTTTCTTT
TRBV7-2	TRBJ2-3	once	TRBD2	CASDPSGGALDTQYF	TGTGCCAGCGACCCTAGCGGGGGTGCCCTGGATACGCAGTATTTT
TRBV2	TRBJ2-5	-	TRBD1	CASRSGTGRETQYF	TGTGCCAGCAGGTCCGGGACAGGGCGCGAGACCCAGTACTTC
TRBV7-2	TRBJ2-5	-	-	CASSLLGLRETQYF	TGTGCCAGCAGCCTGTTGGGACTGAGAGAGACCCAGTACTTC
TRBV6-5	TRBJ1-4	-	TRBD1	CASSYSTGLVEKLFF	TGTGCCAGCAGCTACTCGACAGGGTTGGTTGAAAAACTGTTTTTT
TRBV9	TRBJ1-3	-	-	CASSAAAFSGNTIYF	TGTGCCAGCAGCGCTGCAGCGTTCTCTGGAAACACCATATATTTT
TRBV25-1	TRBJ1-3	-	-	CASTPITGNTIYF	TGTGCCAGCACCCCTATCACTGGAAACACCATATATTTT
TRBV7-3	TRBJ2-3	few	-	CASSRIGGDTQYF	TGTGCCAGCAGCCGAATAGGGGGAGATACGCAGTATTTT
TRBV5-1	TRBJ2-2	once	-	CASTGLGTGELFF	TGCGCCAGCACAGGGTTGGGCACCGGGGAGCTGTTTTTT
TRBV30	TRBJ1-5	once	-	CAWSVSGGGGNQPQHF	TGTGCCTGGAGTGTATCGGGGGGGGGAGGCAATCAGCCCCAGCATTTT
TRBV7-9	TRBJ1-1	few	-	CASSLSHRGDPEAFF	TGTGCCAGCAGCTTAAGCCACCGGGGGGATCCTGAAGCTTTCTTT
TRBV5-8	TRBJ1-3	-	-	CASSLSGSPLDTIYF	TGTGCCAGCAGCTTGTCGGGGTCGCCACTCGACACCATATATTTT
TRBV28	TRBJ1-2	-	TRBD1	CASSQGQGFLVITHYGYTF	TGTGCCAGCAGTCAAGGACAGGGTTTCCTCGTTATTACTCACTATGGCTACACCTTC
TRBV11-2	TRBJ1-2	-	-	CASSLTPGQRENYGYTF	TGTGCCAGCAGCTTAACCCCTGGACAGAGGGAAAACTATGGCTACACCTTC
TRBV9	TRBJ2-3	-	TRBD2	CASSVASGGTDTQYF	TGTGCCAGCAGCGTAGCCAGCGGGGGCACAGATACGCAGTATTTT
TRBV15	TRBJ1-1	-	TRBD1	CATSREDRVNTEAFF	TGTGCCACCAGCAGAGAGGACAGGGTGAACACTGAAGCTTTCTTT
TRBV5-8	TRBJ1-2	-	-	CASSLARGPLNYGYTF	TGTGCCAGCAGCTTGGCGCGGGGCCCTCTCAACTATGGCTACACCTTC
TRBV25-1	TRBJ2-7	-	TRBD1	CASAVGGNEQYF	TGTGCCAGCGCAGTAGGGGGCAACGAGCAGTACTTC
TRBV19	TRBJ2-7	-	TRBD1	CASRMTGSSYEQYF	TGTGCCAGCAGAATGACAGGGAGCTCCTACGAGCAGTACTTC
TRBV2	TRBJ2-7	-	-	CASSIDRSYEQYF	TGTGCCAGCAGTATCGACAGATCCTACGAGCAGTACTTC
TRBV9	TRBJ2-2	-	TRBD2	CASSSLAGGDTGELFF	TGTGCCAGCAGCTCATTAGCGGGGGGGGACACCGGGGAGCTGTTTTTT
TRBV2	TRBJ2-3	-	-	CARGGSGASTDTQYF	TGTGCCAGAGGGGGGAGCGGGGCTAGCACAGATACGCAGTATTTT
TRBV2	TRBJ1-6	-	TRBD1	CASSRGTGGYSPLHF	TGTGCCAGCAGTCGCGGGACAGGAGGATATTCACCCCTCCACTTT
TRBV5-8	TRBJ1-6	-	-	CASSFTLAGGSYNSPLHF	TGTGCCAGCAGCTTTACTCTAGCCGGGGGCTCCTATAATTCACCCCTCCACTTT
TRBV6-5	TRBJ2-2	few	TRBD2	CASSYSSGAVGELFF	TGTGCCAGCAGTTATTCTAGCGGGGCGGTCGGGGAGCTGTTTTTT
TRBV2	TRBJ2-1	-	TRBD2	CASCILLAGATEQFF	TGTGCCAGCTGTATTCTACTAGCGGGGGCTACTGAGCAGTTCTTC
TRBV5-4	TRBJ1-1	-	-	CASSLAQGGVNTEAFF	TGTGCCAGCAGCTTGGCGCAGGGAGGGGTGAACACTGAAGCTTTCTTT
TRBV7-2	TRBJ2-7	once	TRBD2	CASSFRAGGDYEQYF	TGTGCCAGCAGCTTCCGAGCGGGGGGCGATTACGAGCAGTACTTC
TRBV9	TRBJ1-3	-	-	CASSPGVPTIYF	TGTGCCAGCAGCCCCGGGGTTCCCACCATATATTTT
TRBV30	TRBJ1-4	few	-	CAWSQGGATNEKLFF	TGTGCCTGGAGTCAAGGGGGGGCAACTAATGAAAAACTGTTTTTT
TRBV4-2	TRBJ1-1	-	-	CASSQGLEDTEAFF	TGTGCCAGCAGCCAGGGATTGGAGGACACTGAAGCTTTCTTT
TRBV5-4	TRBJ2-7	once	TRBD1	CASSPGTGGNEQYF	TGTGCCAGCAGCCCGGGGACAGGGGGCAACGAGCAGTACTTC
TRBV5-8	TRBJ1-2	-	TRBD1	CASSHDRGLAGYTF	TGTGCCAGCAGTCACGACAGGGGGCTTGCTGGCTACACCTTC
TRBV7-9	TRBJ1-4	-	-	CASSLLGTDSNEKLFF	TGTGCCAGCAGCTTGTTAGGGACGGACAGTAATGAAAAACTGTTTTTT
TRBV7-9	TRBJ2-5	-	-	CASSFGVPKLQETQYF	TGTGCCAGCAGCTTCGGGGTACCGAAACTTCAAGAGACCCAGTACTTC
TRBV4-2	TRBJ2-5	-	TRBD2	CASSQVPAGGVQETQYF	TGTGCCAGCAGCCAAGTTCCAGCGGGGGGGGTACAAGAGACCCAGTACTTC
TRBV27	TRBJ1-2	-	TRBD1	CASSLPSRPDRAGDGYTF	TGTGCCAGCAGTTTACCCTCCCGTCCGGACAGGGCGGGTGATGGCTACACCTTC
TRBV4-3	TRBJ2-2	-	-	CASSQDRIPLPGGPEGRELFF	TGCGCCAGCAGCCAAGATCGAATCCCCCTACCGGGGGGCCCGGAGGGTCGGGAGCTGTTTTTT